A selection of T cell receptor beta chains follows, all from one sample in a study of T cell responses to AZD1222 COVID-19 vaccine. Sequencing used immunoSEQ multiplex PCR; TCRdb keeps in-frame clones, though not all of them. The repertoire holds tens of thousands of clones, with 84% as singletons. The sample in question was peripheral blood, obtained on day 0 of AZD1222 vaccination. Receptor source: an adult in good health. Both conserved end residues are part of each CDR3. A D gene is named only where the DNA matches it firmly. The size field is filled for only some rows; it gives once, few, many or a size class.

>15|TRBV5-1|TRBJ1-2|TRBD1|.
TGCGCCAGCAGCTTGAGCAGGGGGCGCGGCTATGGCTACACCTTC
CASSLSRGRGYGYTF
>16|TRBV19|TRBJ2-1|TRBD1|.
TGTGCCAGTAGTATTGAGGGGACAGGGGGATTCAATGAGCAGTTCTTC
CASSIEGTGGFNEQFF
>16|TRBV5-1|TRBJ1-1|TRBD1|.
TGCGCCAGCAGCTTGGTGTCGGGACAGATGAACACTGAAGCTTTCTTT
CASSLVSGQMNTEAFF
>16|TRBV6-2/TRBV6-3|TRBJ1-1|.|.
TGTGCCAGCAGTTACTCGTTCGTAGGGAGGGACACTGAAGCTTTCTTT
CASSYSFVGRDTEAFF
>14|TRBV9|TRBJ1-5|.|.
TGTGCCAGCAGCGTAGGCTCTGGGACACAGCCCCAGCATTTT
CASSVGSGTQPQHF
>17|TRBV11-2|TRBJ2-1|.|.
TGTGCCAGCAGCTTAGGGAGGGGGGCTAGTTCCTACAATGAGCAGTTCTTC
CASSLGRGASSYNEQFF
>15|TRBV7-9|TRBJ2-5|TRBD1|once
TGTGCCAGCAGCTTCGGACAGGGTTCCCAAGAGACCCAGTACTTC
CASSFGQGSQETQYF
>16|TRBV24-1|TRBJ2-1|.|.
TGTGCCACCAGTGATACAACCGGGACGCAGGGGCATGAGCAGTTCTTC
CATSDTTGTQGHEQFF
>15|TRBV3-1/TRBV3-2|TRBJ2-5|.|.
TGTGCCAGCAGCCAAGGGGTAGTTGACCAAGAGACCCAGTACTTC
CASSQGVVDQETQYF
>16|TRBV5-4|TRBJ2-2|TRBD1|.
TGTGCCAGCAGACTGCTGACCGGGACAGGGACCGGGGAGCTGTTTTTT
CASRLLTGTGTGELFF
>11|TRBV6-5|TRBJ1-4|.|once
TGCTGGGCCAGGAGGGGTGAAAAACTGTTTTTT
CWARRGEKLFF
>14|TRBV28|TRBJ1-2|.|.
TGTGCCAGCAGACGCCTATACAGTAACTATGGCTACACCTTC
CASRRLYSNYGYTF
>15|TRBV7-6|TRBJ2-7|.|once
TGTGCCAGCAGCTTAGATGAGGGTTTCTCCTACGAGCAGTACTTC
CASSLDEGFSYEQYF
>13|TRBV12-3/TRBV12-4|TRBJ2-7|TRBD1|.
TGTGCCAGCAGTTCTGACAGGGAGTACGAGCAGTACTTC
CASSSDREYEQYF
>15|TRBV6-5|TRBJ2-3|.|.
TGTGCCAGCAGCTGGTGGGGGGCCGGCACAGATACGCAGTATTTT
CASSWWGAGTDTQYF
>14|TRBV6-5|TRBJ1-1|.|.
TGTGCCAGCGTGGACGGACTACCGAACACTGAAGCTTTCTTT
CASVDGLPNTEAFF
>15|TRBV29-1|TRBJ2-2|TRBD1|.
TGCAGCGCCAGCGTGGGGTCAGGGGGCACCGGGGAGCTGTTTTTT
CSASVGSGGTGELFF
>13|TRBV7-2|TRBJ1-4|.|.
TGTGCCAGCAGCTTGGGGGGGGCTGAAAAACTGTTTTTT
CASSLGGAEKLFF
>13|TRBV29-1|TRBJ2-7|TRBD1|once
TGCAGTTACAGACAGGGAAGCTCCTACGAGCAGTACTTC
CSYRQGSSYEQYF
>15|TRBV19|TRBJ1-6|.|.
TGTGCCAGTAGCACCGGGGGGGTTCGGCATTCACCCCTCCACTTT
CASSTGGVRHSPLHF
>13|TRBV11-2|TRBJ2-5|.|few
TGTGCCAGCAGCCCTTGGACAGAAGAGACCCAGTACTTC
CASSPWTEETQYF
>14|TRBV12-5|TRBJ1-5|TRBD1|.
TGTGCTAGTGGTCCCGGACAGGGCAATCAGCCCCAGCATTTT
CASGPGQGNQPQHF
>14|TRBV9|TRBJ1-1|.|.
TGTGCCAGCAGCGTCGTCGACAAAAACACTGAAGCTTTCTTT
CASSVVDKNTEAFF
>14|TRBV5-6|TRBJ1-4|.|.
TGTGCCAGCAGCTTGGAAGGGGTTGGTGAAAAACTGTTTTTT
CASSLEGVGEKLFF
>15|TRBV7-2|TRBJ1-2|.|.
TGTGCCAGCAGCTTTGAAGGCACTGCGGCGCGAGGCTACACCTTC
CASSFEGTAARGYTF
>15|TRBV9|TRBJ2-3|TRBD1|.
TGTGCCAGCAGCGCACGACAGGGAGGCACAGATACGCAGTATTTT
CASSARQGGTDTQYF
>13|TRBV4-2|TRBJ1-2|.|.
TGTGCCAGCAGCCGCAGAGTCAGGGACGGCTACACCTTC
CASSRRVRDGYTF
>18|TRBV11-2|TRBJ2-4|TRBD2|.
TGTGCCAGCAGCTCAAGGACTAGCGGGGGGAGGATCAAAAACATTCAGTACTTC
CASSSRTSGGRIKNIQYF
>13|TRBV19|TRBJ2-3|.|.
TGTGCCAGTAGTATTCCCCCCACAGATACGCAGTATTTT
CASSIPPTDTQYF